This T cell receptor (beta chain) stems from a study of T cell repertoires in cytomegalovirus infection. Overall study context: It can be stated that public TCR beta signatures indicated CMV infection as well as a matching HLA type.

This clonotype has a handful of counts. TCRdb called the reads again in MiXCR, with one record for every CDR3 protein. The data contain fewer than 200,000 distinct CDR3 sequences, roughly a fifth of them singletons. CDR1 is DFQATT, CDR2 SNEGSKA, per germline (reference sequence). V lost 5 bases, J lost 0 bases, and 10 bases stayed unmatched. CDR3 length equals 16 residues. J is TRBJ2-4 and V is TRBV20-1; 7 bases map to TRBD2. The sequence was obtained from a human donor in good health (CMV status not recorded). Some clones in this sample may be carry-over from other donors' samples. Sequenced sample: PBMCs. CDR3 amino acids: CSAFRTGGGAKNIQYF. Written as DNA, the CDR3 is TGCAGTGCTTTCCGGACGGGGGGAGGAGCCAAAAACATTCAGTACTTC.